Each of the 6 T cell receptor beta chains below was sequenced from the same sample in a study of blood T cell repertoires in COVID-19. The table came from immunoSEQ multiplex PCR; TCRdb's copy has only in-frame clones and leaves some out. This table has 250,000 to 300,000 clones, roughly 88% appearing once. The sequencing input was peripheral blood. Source of these receptors: a woman in her 70s with COVID-19, enrolled during active disease.

The chain couples TRBV11-2 to TRBJ2-7, with 7 bases aligning to TRBD2. Per the germline V gene, CDR1 is SGHAT and CDR2 is FQNNGV. The CDR3 has 14 amino acids. With 3 bases clipped from V and 2 bases from J, the junction kept 4 bases outside the gene matches. Written as DNA, the CDR3 is TGTGCCAGCAGCTTCTCGCGGGGGACCTACGAGCAGTACTTC. This sequence encodes CASSFSRGTYEQYF.

V gene TRBV6-2 or TRBV6-3 combines with J gene TRBJ1-1; tentative D call: TRBD1 (6 bases). Trimming took 5 bases from V and 3 from J, leaving 19 bases between them. The CDR3 sequence is 16 residues long. Germline loops: CDR1 MNHEY, CDR2 SVGEGT. In DNA, the CDR3 is TGTGCCAGCAGTGACGGGCCCCATTCAGGGGACACTGAAGCTTTCTTT. Translating it yields CASSDGPHSGDTEAFF.

For the CDR3, the DNA is TGCGCCAGTTGGGACAGAGCAAACTATGGCTACACCTTC. Its protein is CASWDRANYGYTF. This chain joins TRBV10-2 and TRBJ1-2; TRBD1 matches at 7 bases. The germline CDR1 and CDR2 sequences are WSHSY and SAAADI. V trimming: 9 bases; J trimming: 2 bases; junction bases outside the gene matches: 6. The CDR3 loop spans 13 amino acids.

This clone was detected only once. This chain links TRBV28 with TRBJ2-2, with 9 bases identical to TRBD2. CDR3 length: 19 residues. CDR1 and CDR2 from the germline V gene are MDHEN and SYDVKM. J lost 0 bases, V lost 1 base, and 9 bases had no gene match. The CDR3 is CASSLSGRLAGPNTGELFF. CDR3 in DNA: TGTGCCAGCAGTTTATCAGGGCGGCTAGCGGGACCGAACACCGGGGAGCTGTTTTTT.

CDR3 sequence (DNA): TGTGCCTGGACCAACCCCTCCCAAAATGGCGGCTATGGCTACACCTTC. Translated: CAWTNPSQNGGYGYTF. The chain employs TRBV30 and TRBJ1-2, with unresolved D. CDR1 is GTSNPN and CDR2 is SVGIG in the germline V gene (reference sequence). Trimming took 4 bases from V and 4 from J, leaving 22 bases between them. The CDR3 is made up of 16 amino acids.

V usage is TRBV6-2 or TRBV6-3 and J usage is TRBJ2-1; 11 bases match TRBD2. V dropped 6 bases and J dropped 4; count of bases not matched to a gene: 17. From germline, CDR1 is MNHEY and CDR2 SVGEGT. This CDR3 spans 19 amino acids. The CDR3 loop reads CASSLMSTSGTNLYNEQFF. Written as DNA, the CDR3 is TGTGCCAGCAGCCTTATGTCGACTAGCGGGACGAACCTATACAATGAGCAGTTCTTC.